This TCR beta chain was observed in a study of T cell responses to AZD1222 COVID-19 vaccine. Note on this clone: Antigen: not known.

Measured with immunoSEQ multiplex PCR; TCRdb has only the in-frame clones, and not every one. The table has roughly 190,000 clones, about 89% seen once; the top ten hold roughly 3.5%. V was cut by 2 bases and J by 2 bases, with 19 bases left in between. The length of the CDR3 is 18 residues. Study-wide findings and caveats: Baseline testing showed seropositivity in only six or seven AZD1222 recipients.

Sample: peripheral blood, taken 28 days after the second AZD1222 dose. This clonotype was obtained from an adult who received the AZD1222 COVID-19 vaccine. The chain uses TRBV23-1 and TRBJ1-5; no clear D. TRBV23-1 is marked as an open reading frame, function uncertain. As DNA, the CDR3 is TGCGCCAGCAGTCAACCAAAGGGCTCGCGGAGTGGCAATCAGCCCCAGCATTTT. This gives the protein CASSQPKGSRSGNQPQHF.